Sequencing of this T cell receptor (beta chain) was carried out in a study of OX40 agonist ivuxolimab in advanced cancers. With respect to this clone: Its target is unknown.

The protocol was immunoSEQ multiplex PCR, while the TCRdb copy is restricted to in-frame clones and leaves out a portion. The repertoire holds under 70,000 clones, with more than 75% as singletons. The CDR3 totals 16 residues. From germline, CDR1 is MGHRA and CDR2 YSYEKL. The V end was cut by 1 base, the J end by 4 bases, with 14 bases between. Findings of the study overall: Among the lowest peripheral clonal expansion occurred in 0.1-3.0 mg/kg partial responders. More expanded clones were found, on average, in CD8+ than in CD4+ T cells. Clones of CD4+ and CD8+ blood T cells grew by week 6 at doses of 0.1 to 3.0 mg/kg.

J is TRBJ1-3 and V is TRBV4-1; D gene unclear. Specimen: CD4+ or CD8+ T cells sorted from blood, collected in a trial of the OX40 agonist ivuxolimab. The sequence derives from an adult with an advanced solid tumor such as melanoma, head and neck, liver or kidney cancer. DNA of the CDR3: TGCGCCAGCAGCCAAGGATGGGCACTCGGAGGAAACACCATATATTTT. As protein: CASSQGWALGGNTIYF.